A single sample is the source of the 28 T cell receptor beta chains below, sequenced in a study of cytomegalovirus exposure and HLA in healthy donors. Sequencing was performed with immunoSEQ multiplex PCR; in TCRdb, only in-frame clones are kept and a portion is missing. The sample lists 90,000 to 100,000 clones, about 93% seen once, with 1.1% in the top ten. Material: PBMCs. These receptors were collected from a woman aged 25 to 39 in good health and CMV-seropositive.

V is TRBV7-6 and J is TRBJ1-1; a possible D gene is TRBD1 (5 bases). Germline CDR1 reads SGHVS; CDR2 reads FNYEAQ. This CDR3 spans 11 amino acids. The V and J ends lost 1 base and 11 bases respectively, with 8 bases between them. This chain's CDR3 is CASSLGGEAFF. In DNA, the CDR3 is TGTGCCAGCAGCTTAGGGGGGGAGGCTTTCTTT.

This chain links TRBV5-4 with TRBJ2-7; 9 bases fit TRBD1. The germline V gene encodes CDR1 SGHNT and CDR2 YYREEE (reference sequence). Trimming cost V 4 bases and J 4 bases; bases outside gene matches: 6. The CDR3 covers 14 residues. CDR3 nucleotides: TGTGCCAGCAGCCCCCTGGGACAGGGTTACGAGCAGTACTTC. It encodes CASSPLGQGYEQYF.

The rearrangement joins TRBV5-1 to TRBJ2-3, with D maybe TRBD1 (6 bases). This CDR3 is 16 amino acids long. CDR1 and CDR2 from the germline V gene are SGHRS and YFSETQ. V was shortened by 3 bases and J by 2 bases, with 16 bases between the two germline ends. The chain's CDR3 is CASSWNPTGHTDTQYF. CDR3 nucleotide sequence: TGCGCCAGCAGCTGGAACCCGACGGGACACACAGATACGCAGTATTTT.

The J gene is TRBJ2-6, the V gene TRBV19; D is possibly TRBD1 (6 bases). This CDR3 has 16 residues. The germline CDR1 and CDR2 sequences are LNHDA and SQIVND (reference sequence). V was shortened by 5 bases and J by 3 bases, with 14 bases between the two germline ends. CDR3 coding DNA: TGTGCCAGTAGTGTACAGGGCCGGCGTGGGGCCAACGTCCTGACTTTC. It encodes CASSVQGRRGANVLTF.

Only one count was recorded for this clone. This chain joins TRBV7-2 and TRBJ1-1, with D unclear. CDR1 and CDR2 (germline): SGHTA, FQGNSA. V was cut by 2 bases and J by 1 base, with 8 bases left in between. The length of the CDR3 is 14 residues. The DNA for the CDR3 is TGTGCCAGCAGCTTAAACCCGGGGAACACTGAAGCTTTCTTT. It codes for CASSLNPGNTEAFF.

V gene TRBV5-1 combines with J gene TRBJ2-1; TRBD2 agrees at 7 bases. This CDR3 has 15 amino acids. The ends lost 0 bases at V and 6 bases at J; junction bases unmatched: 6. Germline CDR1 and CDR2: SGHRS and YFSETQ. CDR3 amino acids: CASSLARRGSNEQFF. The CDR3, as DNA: TGCGCCAGCAGCTTGGCGCGGCGGGGGAGCAATGAGCAGTTCTTC.

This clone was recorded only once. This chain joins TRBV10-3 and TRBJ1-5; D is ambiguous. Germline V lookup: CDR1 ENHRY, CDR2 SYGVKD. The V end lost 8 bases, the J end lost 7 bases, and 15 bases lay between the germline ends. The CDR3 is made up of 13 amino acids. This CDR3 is CAIRGSGGQPQHF. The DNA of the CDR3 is TGTGCCATCCGCGGTTCGGGAGGACAGCCCCAGCATTTT.

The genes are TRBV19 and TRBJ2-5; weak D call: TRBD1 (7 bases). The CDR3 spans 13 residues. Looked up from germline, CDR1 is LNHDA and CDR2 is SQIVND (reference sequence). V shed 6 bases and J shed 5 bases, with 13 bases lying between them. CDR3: CASRSAGGETQYF. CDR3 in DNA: TGTGCCAGTAGGTCCGCAGGGGGGGAGACCCAGTACTTC. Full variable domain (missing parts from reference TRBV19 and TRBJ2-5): DGGITQSPKYLFRKEGQNVTLSCEQNLNHDAMYWYRQDPGQGLRLIYYSQIVNDFQKGDIAEGYSVSREKKESFPLTVTSAQKNPTAFYLCASRSAGGETQYFGPGTRLLVL.

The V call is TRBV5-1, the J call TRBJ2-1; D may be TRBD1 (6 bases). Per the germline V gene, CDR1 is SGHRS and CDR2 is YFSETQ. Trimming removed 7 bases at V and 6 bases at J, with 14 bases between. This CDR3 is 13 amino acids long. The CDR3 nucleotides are TGCGCCAGCTATGCAGGGGATGGCAATGAGCAGTTCTTC. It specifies CASYAGDGNEQFF.

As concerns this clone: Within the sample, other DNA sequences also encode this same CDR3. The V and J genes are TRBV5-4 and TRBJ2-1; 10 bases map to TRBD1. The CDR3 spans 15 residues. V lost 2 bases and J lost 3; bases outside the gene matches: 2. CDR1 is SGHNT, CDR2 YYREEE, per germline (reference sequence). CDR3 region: CASSLGTGDYNEQFF. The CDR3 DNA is TGTGCCAGCAGCTTAGGGACAGGGGACTACAATGAGCAGTTCTTC.

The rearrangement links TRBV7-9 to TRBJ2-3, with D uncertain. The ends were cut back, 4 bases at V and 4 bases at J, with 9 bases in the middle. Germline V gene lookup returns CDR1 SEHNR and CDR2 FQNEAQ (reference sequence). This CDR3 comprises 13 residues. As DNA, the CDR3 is TGTGCCAGCAGCTCCTCGGGTCCAGATACGCAGTATTTT. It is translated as CASSSSGPDTQYF.

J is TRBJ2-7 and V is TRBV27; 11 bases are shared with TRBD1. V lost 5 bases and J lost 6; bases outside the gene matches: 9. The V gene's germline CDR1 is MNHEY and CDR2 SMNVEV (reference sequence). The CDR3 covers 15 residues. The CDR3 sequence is CASSPRTGGLFEQYF. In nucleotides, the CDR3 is TGTGCCAGCAGTCCACGGACAGGGGGCCTCTTCGAGCAGTACTTC.

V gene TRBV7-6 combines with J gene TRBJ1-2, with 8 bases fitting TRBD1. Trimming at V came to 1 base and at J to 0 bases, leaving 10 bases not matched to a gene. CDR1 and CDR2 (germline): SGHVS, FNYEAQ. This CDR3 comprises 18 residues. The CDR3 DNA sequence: TGTGCCAGCAGCTTAGGGGGACAGGAGTTCTTAGCTAACTATGGCTACACCTTC. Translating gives CASSLGGQEFLANYGYTF.

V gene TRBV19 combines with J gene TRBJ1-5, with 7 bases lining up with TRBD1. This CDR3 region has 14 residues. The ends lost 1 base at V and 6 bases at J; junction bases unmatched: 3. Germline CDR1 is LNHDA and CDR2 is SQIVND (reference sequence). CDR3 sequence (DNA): TGTGCCAGTAGTATAGGGACAGGTCGTCAGCCCCAGCATTTT. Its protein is CASSIGTGRQPQHF.

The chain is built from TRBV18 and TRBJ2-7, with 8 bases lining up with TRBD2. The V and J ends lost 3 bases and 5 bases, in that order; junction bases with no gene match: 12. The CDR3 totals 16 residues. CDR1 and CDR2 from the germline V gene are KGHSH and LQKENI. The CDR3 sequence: CASSPIAGTSSHEQYF. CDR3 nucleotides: TGTGCCAGCTCACCGATCGCCGGGACTAGTTCTCACGAGCAGTACTTC.

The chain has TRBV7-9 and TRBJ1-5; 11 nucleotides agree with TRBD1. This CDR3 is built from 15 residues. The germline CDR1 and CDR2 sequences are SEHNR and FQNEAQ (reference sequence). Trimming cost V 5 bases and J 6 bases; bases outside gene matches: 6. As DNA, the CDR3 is TGTGCCAGCAGCGCCGGACAGGGGGCCGCTCAGCCCCAGCATTTT. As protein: CASSAGQGAAQPQHF.

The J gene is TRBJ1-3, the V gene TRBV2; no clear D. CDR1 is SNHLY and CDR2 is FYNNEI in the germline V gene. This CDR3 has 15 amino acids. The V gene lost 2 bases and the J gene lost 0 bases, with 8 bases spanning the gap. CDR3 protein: CASSETAISGNTIYF. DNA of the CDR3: TGTGCCAGCAGTGAAACAGCCATCTCTGGAAACACCATATATTTT.

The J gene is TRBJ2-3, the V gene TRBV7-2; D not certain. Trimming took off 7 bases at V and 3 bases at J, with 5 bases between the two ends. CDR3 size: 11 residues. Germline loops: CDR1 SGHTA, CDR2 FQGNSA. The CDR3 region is CASIETDTQYF. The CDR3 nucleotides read TGTGCCAGCATAGAGACAGATACGCAGTATTTT. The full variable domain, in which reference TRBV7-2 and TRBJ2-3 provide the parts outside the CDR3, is GAGVSQSPSNKVTEKGKDVELRCDPISGHTALYWYRQSLGQGLEFLIYFQGNSAPDKSGLPSDRFSAERTGGSVSTLTIQRTQQEDSAVYLCASIETDTQYFGPGTRLTVL.

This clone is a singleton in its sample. Written as DNA, the CDR3 is TGTGCCAGCAGAAAGACAGGGGACGCTAATGAAAAACTGTTTTTT. As protein: CASRKTGDANEKLFF. The chain joins TRBV7-3 to TRBJ1-4; 8 bases align to TRBD1. This CDR3 is 15 amino acids long. Germline V gene lookup returns CDR1 SGHTA and CDR2 FQGTGA. The junction had 6 bases not matched to a gene; V was cut back by 6 bases and J by 3 bases.

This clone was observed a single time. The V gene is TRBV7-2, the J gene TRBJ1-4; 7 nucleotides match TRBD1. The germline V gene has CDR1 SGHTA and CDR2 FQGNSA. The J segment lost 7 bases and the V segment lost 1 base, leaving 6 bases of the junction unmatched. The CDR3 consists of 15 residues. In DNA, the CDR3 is TGTGCCAGCAGCTTAGATGGGACAGTGAGTGAAAAACTGTTTTTT. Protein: CASSLDGTVSEKLFF.

The CDR3 nucleotides read TGTGCCTGGAGTGGACAGGGGGCCAGGAACGAGCAGTACTTC. It translates to CAWSGQGARNEQYF. The rearrangement joins TRBV30 to TRBJ2-7, with TRBD1 identical over 10 bases. Trimming at V came to 1 base and at J to 5 bases, leaving 5 bases not matched to a gene. Germline loops: CDR1 GTSNPN, CDR2 SVGIG (reference sequence). This CDR3 is built from 14 residues.

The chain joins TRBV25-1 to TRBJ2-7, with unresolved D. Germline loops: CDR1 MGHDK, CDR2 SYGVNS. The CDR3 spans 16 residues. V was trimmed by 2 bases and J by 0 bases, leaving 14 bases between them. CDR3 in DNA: TGTGCCAGCAGTGAAGAATGGAGCGTAAGCTCCTACGAGCAGTACTTC. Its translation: CASSEEWSVSSYEQYF.

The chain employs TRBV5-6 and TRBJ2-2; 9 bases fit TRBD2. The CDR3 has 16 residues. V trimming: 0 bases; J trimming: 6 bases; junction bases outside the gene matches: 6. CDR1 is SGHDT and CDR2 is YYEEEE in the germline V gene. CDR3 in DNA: TGTGCCAGCAGCTTGGTGTTAGCGGGAGTCGCCGGGGAGCTGTTTTTT. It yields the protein CASSLVLAGVAGELFF.

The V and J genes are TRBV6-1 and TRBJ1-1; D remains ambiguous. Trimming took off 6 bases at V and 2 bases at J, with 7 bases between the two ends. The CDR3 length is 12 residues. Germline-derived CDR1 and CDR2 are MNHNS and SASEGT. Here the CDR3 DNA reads TGTGCCAGCAGGAGCCTCAACACTGAAGCTTTCTTT. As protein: CASRSLNTEAFF.

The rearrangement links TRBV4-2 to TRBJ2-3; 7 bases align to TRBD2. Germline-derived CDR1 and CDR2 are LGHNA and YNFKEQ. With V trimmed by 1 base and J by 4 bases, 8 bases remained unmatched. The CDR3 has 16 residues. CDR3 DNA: TGTGCCAGCAGCCAAGCTTCGGGAGGCGCCGCAGATACGCAGTATTTT. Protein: CASSQASGGAADTQYF.

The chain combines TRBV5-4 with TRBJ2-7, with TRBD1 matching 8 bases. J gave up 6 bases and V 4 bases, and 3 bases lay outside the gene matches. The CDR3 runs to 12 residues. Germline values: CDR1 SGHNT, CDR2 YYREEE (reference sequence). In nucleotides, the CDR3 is TGTGCCAGCAGCGTACAGGGGGGCGAGCAGTACTTC. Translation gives CASSVQGGEQYF.

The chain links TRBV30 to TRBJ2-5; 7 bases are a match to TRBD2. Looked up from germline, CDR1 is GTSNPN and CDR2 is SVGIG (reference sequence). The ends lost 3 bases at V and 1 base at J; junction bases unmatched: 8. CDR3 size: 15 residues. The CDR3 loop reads CAWRQSLAAQETQYF. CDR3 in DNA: TGTGCCTGGAGACAGAGCCTAGCGGCCCAAGAGACCCAGTACTTC.

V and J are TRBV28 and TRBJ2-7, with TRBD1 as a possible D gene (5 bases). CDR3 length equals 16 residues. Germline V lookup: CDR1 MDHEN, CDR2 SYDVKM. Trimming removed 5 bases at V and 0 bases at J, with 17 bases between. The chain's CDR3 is CASSPPDSLGSYEQYF. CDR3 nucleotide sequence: TGTGCCAGCAGTCCCCCCGACAGTCTGGGCTCCTACGAGCAGTACTTC.